Below are 16 T cell receptor beta chains sequenced from a single sample in a study of CD4 T cells in relation to SARS-CoV-2 and coronaviruses. The unexposed donors gave CD4+ T cells in about 2010-2019, prior to COVID-19. The cells were cultured for over eight days before CD4+ T cells were isolated. Sequencing was performed with immunoSEQ multiplex PCR; in TCRdb, only in-frame clones are kept and a portion is missing. This sample has tens of thousands of clones, with roughly 80% found just once. Their antigens are not known. The sequenced material came from CD4+ T cells from PBMCs, cultured in vitro. The source is a human donor in good health.

The chain joins TRBV19 to TRBJ2-5; D is unresolved. The germline V gene has CDR1 LNHDA and CDR2 SQIVND (reference sequence). Trimming took 4 bases from V and 3 from J, leaving 6 bases between them. CDR3 length: 12 amino acids. The CDR3 loop is CASSSNKETQYF. CDR3 bases: TGTGCCAGTAGTAGCAATAAAGAGACCCAGTACTTC.

The chain recombines TRBV18 with TRBJ1-5; maybe TRBD1 (6 bases). Germline CDR1 reads KGHSH; CDR2 reads LQKENI. Trimming removed 5 bases from V and 2 bases from J, with 19 bases in between. There are 17 residues in the CDR3. The CDR3 DNA is TGTGCCAGCTCATTTCGACAGGTTGAATGGGGCAATCAGCCCCAGCATTTT. It codes for CASSFRQVEWGNQPQHF. Using reference TRBV18 and TRBJ1-5 for the parts outside the CDR3, the full variable domain is NAGVMQNPRHLVRRRGQEARLRCSPMKGHSHVYWYRQLPEEGLKFMVYLQKENIIDESGMPKERFSAEFPKEGPSILRIQQVVRGDSAAYFCASSFRQVEWGNQPQHFGDGTRLSIL.

V is TRBV19 and J is TRBJ1-1; 9 positions match TRBD1. The germline CDR1 and CDR2 sequences are LNHDA and SQIVND (reference sequence). J lost 7 bases, V lost 6 bases, and 9 bases had no gene match. This CDR3 comprises 14 residues. The CDR3 region has the DNA TGTGCCAGTAGCATCAGCCGACAGGGGGGTGAAGCTTTCTTT. Translation: CASSISRQGGEAFF. Filled out from reference TRBV19 and TRBJ1-1, the complete variable domain reads DGGITQSPKYLFRKEGQNVTLSCEQNLNHDAMYWYRQDPGQGLRLIYYSQIVNDFQKGDIAEGYSVSREKKESFPLTVTSAQKNPTAFYLCASSISRQGGEAFFGQGTRLTVV.

The chain couples TRBV25-1 to TRBJ2-3; D possibly corresponds to TRBD1 (6 bases). CDR1 is MGHDK, CDR2 SYGVNS, per germline. V was pared by 2 bases and J by 5 bases, with 11 bases between. This CDR3 contains 14 residues. The CDR3 nucleotides read TGTGCCAGCAGTGAAACAGGGACAAAAGATACGCAGTATTTT. It specifies CASSETGTKDTQYF.

V usage is TRBV18 and J usage is TRBJ1-1; tentatively, D is TRBD1 (5 bases). From germline, CDR1 is KGHSH and CDR2 LQKENI. The CDR3 is 13 residues long. Trimming shortened V by 5 bases and J by 5 bases, and 12 bases separated the two germline ends. The CDR3 bases are TGTGCCAGCTCAAGGGGCAGAAATACTGAAGCTTTCTTT. This encodes CASSRGRNTEAFF.

V usage is TRBV7-9 and J usage is TRBJ2-2; no definite D call. Per germline, CDR1 SEHNR and CDR2 FQNEAQ (reference sequence). The CDR3 contains 13 residues. The germline V and J ends were trimmed by 4 bases and 8 bases, with 11 bases remaining between them. CDR3 bases: TGTGCCAGCAGCTCCGCAACCCGGGGGGAGCTGTTTTTT. Translation gives CASSSATRGELFF.

This rearrangement joins TRBV30 to TRBJ2-6; D remains unclear. This CDR3 has 14 amino acids. V was trimmed by 3 bases and J by 0 bases, leaving 6 bases between them. The germline gives CDR1 GTSNPN, CDR2 SVGIG (reference sequence). As DNA, the CDR3 is TGTGCCTGGAGGGCGTCCTCTGGGGCCAACGTCCTGACTTTC. Its protein is CAWRASSGANVLTF.

The V and J genes are TRBV5-1 and TRBJ2-7, with 7 positions matching TRBD1. There are 12 residues in the CDR3. Per germline, CDR1 SGHRS and CDR2 YFSETQ. V shed 5 bases, J shed 5 bases, and the junction held 4 bases outside the gene matches. Here the CDR3 DNA reads TGCGCCAGCAGTTACAGGGGAGACGAGCAGTACTTC. This sequence encodes CASSYRGDEQYF.

This clone was observed once. This chain links TRBV25-1 with TRBJ2-5; perhaps TRBD2 as D (5 bases). Trimming pared 2 bases from V and 0 bases from J, leaving 16 bases between. Germline values: CDR1 MGHDK, CDR2 SYGVNS. CDR3 size: 17 residues. The CDR3 loop is CASSERSWRANQETQYF. The CDR3 DNA is TGTGCCAGCAGTGAACGGAGTTGGCGGGCCAACCAAGAGACCCAGTACTTC.

The V gene is TRBV28, the J gene TRBJ2-1, with D uncertain. With 5 bases removed from V and 7 bases from J, the gap between germline ends came to 12 bases. CDR1 and CDR2 (germline): MDHEN, SYDVKM. CDR3 length equals 13 residues. CDR3 sequence (DNA): TGTGCCAGCAGTCCCCTCGGCCGGAATGAGCAGTTCTTC. Residues: CASSPLGRNEQFF.

The chain joins TRBV11-2 to TRBJ2-3; D unclear. V lost 1 base, J lost 2 bases, and 4 bases lay in between. Germline-derived CDR1 and CDR2 are SGHAT and FQNNGV. The CDR3 has 13 residues. CDR3 residues: CASSLAYTDTQYF. The CDR3 region has the DNA TGTGCCAGCAGCTTAGCTTACACAGATACGCAGTATTTT. The whole variable domain, remainder taken from reference TRBV11-2 and TRBJ2-3, is EAGVAQSPRYKIIEKRQSVAFWCNPISGHATLYWYQQILGQGPKLLIQFQNNGVVDDSQLPKDRFSAERLKGVDSTLKIQPAKLEDSAVYLCASSLAYTDTQYFGPGTRLTVL.

The chain couples TRBV28 to TRBJ1-5; D remains unclear. The V and J ends lost 4 bases and 2 bases respectively, with 18 bases between them. Per the germline V gene, CDR1 is MDHEN and CDR2 is SYDVKM. This CDR3 is built from 17 residues. The CDR3 spells CASSSNRAGWGNQPQHF. CDR3 DNA: TGTGCCAGCAGTTCAAACAGAGCCGGTTGGGGCAATCAGCCCCAGCATTTT. The full variable domain, with the rest looked up from reference TRBV28 and TRBJ1-5, is DVKVTQSSRYLVKRTGEKVFLECVQDMDHENMFWYRQDPGLGLRLIYFSYDVKMKEKGDIPEGYSVSREKKERFSLILESASTNQTSMYLCASSSNRAGWGNQPQHFGDGTRLSIL.

This clone occurred a few times. The V gene is TRBV7-2, the J gene TRBJ2-7; TRBD2 aligns across 7 bases. CDR1 is SGHTA, CDR2 FQGNSA, per germline. V was clipped by 0 bases and J by 3 bases; unmatched bases: 5. The CDR3 is 15 amino acids. Written as DNA, the CDR3 is TGTGCCAGCAGCTTAGCCAAGACTAGCAACTACGAGCAGTACTTC. This encodes CASSLAKTSNYEQYF.

The chain couples TRBV6-1 to TRBJ1-6; D gene ambiguous. CDR3 length equals 14 residues. CDR1 MNHNS and CDR2 SASEGT come from the germline V gene. V lost 2 bases and J 9 bases, leaving 11 bases between the germline ends. CDR3 sequence reads: CASSERGPGSPLHF. For the CDR3, the DNA is TGTGCCAGCAGTGAACGTGGACCAGGTTCACCCCTCCACTTT.

This chain joins TRBV27 and TRBJ2-3; 7 bases are a match to TRBD2. The germline gives CDR1 MNHEY, CDR2 SMNVEV (reference sequence). CDR3 length: 15 residues. Losses at the gene ends were 2 bases for V and 4 bases for J; bases not matched to a gene: 6. CDR3 protein: CASSLLPGGADTQYF. CDR3 DNA sequence: TGTGCCAGCAGTTTACTACCGGGGGGAGCAGATACGCAGTATTTT.

This sequence joins TRBV7-3 and TRBJ1-1; D gene uncertain. The CDR3 spans 14 residues. Germline-derived CDR1 and CDR2 are SGHTA and FQGTGA. With 1 base removed from V and 4 bases from J, the gap between germline ends came to 10 bases. The CDR3 nucleotides read TGTGCCAGCAGCTTAATCCCCATCTTCACTGAAGCTTTCTTT. Translation: CASSLIPIFTEAFF.